The present TCR beta chain was sequenced within a study of cytomegalovirus exposure and HLA in healthy donors. Primers: 60 Vbeta forward and 13 Jbeta reverse. Assay used: immunoSEQ multiplex PCR; TCRdb lists only in-frame clones, some missing. The sample includes around 160,000 clones, 70% to 80% of them seen just once. V was pared by 1 base and J by 7 bases, with 9 bases of the junction left unmatched. Germline assignment: CDR1 SGHNT and CDR2 YENEEA. CDR3 length: 15 residues. The chain combines TRBV11-3 with TRBJ2-5, with TRBD2 matching 7 bases. The source material was PBMCs. The origin of this receptor is a woman aged 40 to 49 in good health and CMV-seronegative. The chain's CDR3 is CASSLGGGTTGTQYF. The CDR3 region has the DNA TGTGCCAGCAGCTTAGGAGGAGGGACTACTGGGACCCAGTACTTC. The full variable domain, its missing parts supplied by reference TRBV11-3 and TRBJ2-5, is EAGVVQSPRYKIIEKKQPVAFWCNPISGHNTLYWYLQNLGQGPELLIRYENEEAVDDSQLPKDRFSAERLKGVDSTLKIQPAELGDSAVYLCASSLGGGTTGTQYFGPGTRLLVL.